This T cell receptor (beta chain) comes out of a study of blood T cells in healthy people across ages. It was with a sample-barcoded 5' primer and a J-beta primer mix that a second PCR of roughly 7 to 12 cycles was run. In TCRdb, the 5' RACE reads were re-called with MiXCR into one record per CDR3 protein. The data contain approximately 810,000 distinct CDR3 sequences, 29% of them singletons. Of note for this clonotype: Its specificity is not known. A much larger clone differs by one base, so this may be a read error.

The CDR3 sequence is 10 residues long. The germline V gene encodes CDR1 SQVTM and CDR2 ANQGSEA. The germline V and J ends were trimmed by 7 bases and 6 bases, with 10 bases remaining between them. Peripheral blood samples of around 9.5 milliliters were drawn from each donor. At least 5 micrograms of total RNA were extracted per sample. The study, taken as a whole, reports: Researchers report that TCR beta diversity correlated strongly with naive T cell percentage. Possibly confounding the expanded clonotype changes was the fact that donor CMV status was unknown.

Sequencing was done on a sample of blood. This TCR came from a woman aged 80 or over in good health. V is TRBV29-1 and J is TRBJ2-7; D possibly uses TRBD1 or TRBD2 (6 bases each). In DNA form, the CDR3 reads TGCAGCGCAGGGGAGGTCGAGCAGTACTTC. Encoded protein: CSAGEVEQYF.